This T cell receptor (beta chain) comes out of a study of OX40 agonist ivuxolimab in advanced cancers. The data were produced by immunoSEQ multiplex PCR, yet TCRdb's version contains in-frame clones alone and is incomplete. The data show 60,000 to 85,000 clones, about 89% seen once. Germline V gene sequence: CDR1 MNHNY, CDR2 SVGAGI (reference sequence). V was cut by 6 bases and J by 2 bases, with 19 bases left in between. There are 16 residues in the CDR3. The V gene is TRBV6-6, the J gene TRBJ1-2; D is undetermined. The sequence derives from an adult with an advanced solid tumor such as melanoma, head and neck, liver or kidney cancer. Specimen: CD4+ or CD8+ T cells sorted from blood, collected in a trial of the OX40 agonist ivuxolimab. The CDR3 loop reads CASSPALDGKNYGYTF. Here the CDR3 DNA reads TGTGCCAGCAGCCCCGCGCTAGACGGCAAAAACTATGGCTACACCTTC.